This T cell receptor (beta chain) was obtained from a study of molecular identifiers for immune sequencing clone quantification (dated by TCRdb to the late 2010s). The study in broad terms: For a replicate experiment, the RNA from either 20,000 or 100,000 naive CD8 T cells was divided into five aliquots, and four of those aliquots went on to sequencing. The study was a methods study using CD8 T cells to benchmark molecular-identifier clustering-based TCR repertoire sequencing (MIDCIRS) and TCR RNA copy counting.

For CDR1 and CDR2, the germline V gene lists SGHAT and FQNNGV. From the cysteine through the phenylalanine, the CDR3 covers 19 amino acids. The sequence is cut down to CDR3 DNA, 57 bases in frame from base 1. For this chain, trimming is 4 bases at the V end and 2 bases at the J end, and the number of junction bases without a gene match is 13. Libraries were made using PCR. The instrument was a NextSeq 500. Bulk TCR libraries were prepared as previously described, using TCR primers listed in Table S5. Purification of total RNA was performed with the Qiagen AllPrep DNA/RNA kit. Before any analysis, reads coming from multiple sequencing runs of the same library were combined into one pool. Per the authors' processing: Reads were retained only if their TCR constant sequence matched exactly, and those retained reads were trimmed to 150 nt and grouped according to their 12-nt molecular barcodes. Reads inside each barcode group were sub-clustered using a 15% Levenshtein threshold, and a quality-weighted consensus sequence was constructed for each RNA molecule. Non-functional sequences were removed, as were lower-count sequences one edit away from another. On the basis of fitting two negative binomial distributions, barcode sub-clusters with fewer than 20% of the maximum read count were discarded. The public reads were reanalyzed by TCRdb: fastp trimming at Q25, MiXCR alignment, in-frame beta chains only. Duplicate CDR3 protein sequences are folded into a single record with the most common DNA and genes. TCRdb's processing, not the study's, gives the V and J calls here. This sample holds approximately 590,000 distinct CDR3 sequences; roughly 23% were observed only once. The ten most abundant clones make up about 0.73% of the sample.

Libraries of naive CD8 T cells were built from about 20,000 to 1,000,000 sorted cells, with 10%, 30% or 50% of the purified RNA used. On a BD FACSAria II, naive CD8 T cells were FACS-sorted as CD8+CD4-CCR7+CD45RA+ and collected into RLT Plus buffer. To test detection sensitivity, Jurkat RNA equal to around 11 TCR copies was added to samples of about 20,000-1,000,000 naive CD8 T cells. CD8 T cells were enriched with RosetteSep CD8+ T Cell Enrichment Cocktail and Ficoll-Paque, followed by ACK red cell lysis. Here is what the overall study found, with its caveats: When barcode sub-clustering was omitted, TCR diversity was inflated by chimeric consensus sequences, with chimeras reaching as high as 47%. Spiked-in Jurkat TCR RNA (roughly 10 copies' worth), which is not part of the donor repertoire, was contained in the naive libraries. Highly expanded clone sizes could be underestimated if identical TCR molecules share a barcode. Spiked-in Jurkat TCR RNA equivalent to a single cell was reported to be detectable even among some 910,000 naive CD8 T cells. Modeling indicated approximately 2.7 TCR RNA copies recovered per cell, compared with around 11 by digital PCR, which implies a capture efficiency of about 27%. In CMV-specific effector cells, clones with more than 20 RNA copies accounted for over 98% of molecules, whereas in naive cells such clones accounted for under 1%.

This clonotype was detected a few times. Its antigen remains undetermined. Base qualities are missing; no much larger clone stands one base away. The TCR sequence derives from a human donor in good health. Some libraries in this study had Jurkat cell RNA spiked in. Source material: naive CD8+ T cells from blood, with Jurkat cell RNA spiked in. The meaning of the sample's cell subset or site label: FACS-sorted CD8+CD4-CCR7+CD45RA+ naive T cells. The chain is assembled from TRBV11-2 and TRBJ2-7, with 14 junctional bases fitting TRBD2. The bases read TGTGCCAGCAGCTCACCATGGGGACTAGCGGGAGTGGGACCCTACGAGCAGTACTTC. Translation gives CASSSPWGLAGVGPYEQYF. Supplemented by the reference TRBV11-2 and TRBJ2-7 proteins around the CDR3, the complete variable domain is EAGVAQSPRYKIIEKRQSVAFWCNPISGHATLYWYQQILGQGPKLLIQFQNNGVVDDSQLPKDRFSAERLKGVDSTLKIQPAKLEDSAVYLCASSSPWGLAGVGPYEQYFGPGTRLTVT.